Each of the 22 T cell receptor beta chains below was sequenced from the same sample in a study of cytomegalovirus exposure and HLA in healthy donors. The PCR made use of 60 Vbeta and 13 Jbeta primers. The assay was immunoSEQ multiplex PCR, and TCRdb's table has in-frame clones only and misses some. The repertoire holds over 150,000 clones, with more than 60% as singletons. What was sequenced was PBMCs. Receptors originate from a woman in her fifties or sixties in good health and CMV-seropositive.

The chain combines TRBV30 with TRBJ1-6; D is uncertain. This CDR3 is 12 amino acids long. V lost 3 bases and J 9 bases, leaving 9 bases between the germline ends. The germline V gene encodes CDR1 GTSNPN and CDR2 SVGIG (reference sequence). The CDR3 reads CAWSLAASPLHF. CDR3 in DNA: TGTGCCTGGAGCTTGGCCGCTTCACCCCTCCACTTT.

CDR3 DNA sequence: TGTGCCTGGAGTCCCAGGGTTCCGAACACTGAAGCTTTCTTT. This codes for CAWSPRVPNTEAFF. V and J are TRBV30 and TRBJ1-1, with D maybe TRBD1 (5 bases). Germline CDR1 GTSNPN, CDR2 SVGIG (reference sequence). V lost 2 bases, J lost 1 base, and 11 bases lay in between. The CDR3 runs 14 residues.

This chain joins TRBV10-3 and TRBJ2-7, with 11 bases aligning to TRBD2. Germline-derived CDR1 and CDR2 are ENHRY and SYGVKD. Losses at the gene ends were 3 bases for V and 7 bases for J; bases not matched to a gene: 29. CDR3 length: 22 amino acids. This CDR3 is CAISDLVLPQAGPTSGTEEQYF. Here the CDR3 DNA reads TGTGCCATCAGTGATCTTGTGTTACCTCAGGCGGGACCGACTAGCGGGACCGAAGAGCAGTACTTC.

The chain couples TRBV7-9 to TRBJ2-7; no firm D call. Germline values: CDR1 SEHNR, CDR2 FQNEAQ (reference sequence). V was pared by 4 bases and J by 3 bases, with 10 bases between. This CDR3 contains 13 residues. The CDR3 loop reads CASSYDDFYEQYF. CDR3 nucleotide sequence: TGTGCCAGCAGCTATGACGACTTCTACGAGCAGTACTTC.

The chain recombines TRBV7-3 with TRBJ2-1; maybe TRBD1 (6 bases). The CDR3 extends over 15 amino acids. Looked up from germline, CDR1 is SGHTA and CDR2 is FQGTGA. The V and J ends lost 2 bases and 9 bases respectively, with 17 bases between them. CDR3 in DNA: TGTGCCAGCAGCTTACCCTCCGCAGGGGTGGGTGAGCAGTTCTTC. The encoded protein is CASSLPSAGVGEQFF. The whole variable domain, remainder taken from reference TRBV7-3 and TRBJ2-1, is GAGVSQTPSNKVTEKGKYVELRCDPISGHTALYWYRQSLGQGPEFLIYFQGTGAADDSGLPNDRFFAVRPEGSVSTLKIQRTERGDSAVYLCASSLPSAGVGEQFFGPGTRLTVL.

J is TRBJ2-7 and V is TRBV7-6, with D tentatively TRBD1 (6 bases). The V gene lost 2 bases and the J gene lost 6 bases, with 11 bases spanning the gap. The CDR3 is 13 residues long. Per germline, CDR1 SGHVS and CDR2 FNYEAQ. CDR3 residues: CASSLPGTSEQYF. The DNA of the CDR3 is TGTGCCAGCAGCTTACCAGGGACAAGCGAGCAGTACTTC.

This clone was seen a handful of times. This rearrangement joins TRBV7-6 to TRBJ2-7; weak D call: TRBD2 (6 bases). The germline CDR1 and CDR2 sequences are SGHVS and FNYEAQ. V was clipped by 0 bases and J by 7 bases, with 13 bases between them. The CDR3 consists of 14 residues. The CDR3 DNA sequence: TGTGCCAGCAGCTTAGCGCTCGGGGGAGGTGAGCAGTACTTC. Translating it yields CASSLALGGGEQYF.

This clone was recorded a few times. The chain is built from TRBV25-1 and TRBJ2-7, with D maybe TRBD1 (6 bases). The CDR3 contains 14 residues. Germline V CDR1 and CDR2: MGHDK, SYGVNS. V was pared by 2 bases and J by 2 bases, with 10 bases between. CDR3 coding DNA: TGTGCCAGCAGTGAACCCGGACAGACCTACGAGCAGTACTTC. Amino acids: CASSEPGQTYEQYF.

In nucleotides, the CDR3 is TGTGCCAGCAGTTACTCTGGGGGGTACGGAAACACCATATATTTT. Translation: CASSYSGGYGNTIYF. The chain is built from TRBV6-5 and TRBJ1-3, with D perhaps TRBD1 (5 bases). This CDR3 comprises 15 residues. V lost 0 bases to trimming and J lost 4 bases, with 10 bases between them. Per germline, CDR1 MNHEY and CDR2 SVGAGI.

V and J are TRBV5-1 and TRBJ1-2; D remains ambiguous. The CDR3 extends over 17 amino acids. CDR1 is SGHRS, CDR2 YFSETQ, per germline. Between the trimmed V and J ends, which lost 0 bases and 8 bases, there was a span of 23 bases. CDR3 in DNA: TGCGCCAGCAGCTTGGCCAAGATTGGGAGGACGAGCGACGGCTACACCTTC. This encodes CASSLAKIGRTSDGYTF. Combining the CDR3 with reference TRBV5-1 and TRBJ1-2 gives the whole variable domain KAGVTQTPRYLIKTRGQQVTLSCSPISGHRSVSWYQQTPGQGLQFLFEYFSETQRNKGNFPGRFSGRQFSNSRSEMNVSTLELGDSALYLCASSLAKIGRTSDGYTFGSGTRLTVV.

The chain combines TRBV6-1 with TRBJ1-2; D call uncertain. Deletions cut 7 bases from V and 4 bases from J, with 13 bases between. The CDR3 totals 13 residues. Germline V CDR1 and CDR2: MNHNS, SASEGT. CDR3 sequence reads: CASMRGMGYGYTF. The CDR3 DNA reads as TGTGCCAGCATGCGGGGTATGGGCTATGGCTACACCTTC.

This clone has just one count. The V gene is TRBV7-9, the J gene TRBJ2-2; possibly TRBD2 for D (5 bases). The ends were cut back, 3 bases at V and 5 bases at J, with 13 bases in the middle. Germline V CDR1 and CDR2: SEHNR, FQNEAQ (reference sequence). CDR3 size: 15 residues. This CDR3 is CASSLTGERTGELFF. CDR3 in DNA: TGTGCCAGCAGCTTGACGGGTGAGCGGACCGGGGAGCTGTTTTTT. The complete variable domain, with remaining parts taken from reference TRBV7-9 and TRBJ2-2, reads DTGVSQNPRHKITKRGQNVTFRCDPISEHNRLYWYRQTLGQGPEFLTYFQNEAQLEKSRLLSDRFSAERPKGSFSTLEIQRTEQGDSAMYLCASSLTGERTGELFFGEGSRLTVL.

This clone was counted once. V usage is TRBV5-1 and J usage is TRBJ2-3; TRBD2 matches 7 bases. Per the germline V gene, CDR1 is SGHRS and CDR2 is YFSETQ. Germline trimming cut 4 bases from V and 3 bases from J; bases unmatched to any gene: 8. The CDR3 consists of 15 residues. CDR3 region: CASSSGVVGTDTQYF. DNA of the CDR3: TGCGCCAGCAGCAGCGGGGTCGTAGGTACAGATACGCAGTATTTT.

V usage is TRBV5-1 and J usage is TRBJ2-2; the match to TRBD2 covers 7 bases. V was clipped by 4 bases and J by 4 bases; unmatched bases: 7. This CDR3 has 15 residues. Per the germline V gene, CDR1 is SGHRS and CDR2 is YFSETQ. The CDR3 bases are TGCGCCAGCAGCATAAGCGGGGAGCCCACCGGGGAGCTGTTTTTT. As protein: CASSISGEPTGELFF.

The gene calls are TRBV28 and TRBJ1-4; D is possibly TRBD1 (5 bases). Germline V lookup: CDR1 MDHEN, CDR2 SYDVKM. This CDR3 has 16 residues. Trimming pared 3 bases from V and 3 bases from J, leaving 14 bases between. The CDR3 loop reads CASSLLGRGSNEKLFF. The CDR3 bases are TGTGCCAGCAGTTTGTTGGGGCGCGGTTCTAATGAAAAACTGTTTTTT.

This chain's CDR3 is CASSVSPTGGTTDTQYF. The CDR3 nucleotides read TGTGCCAGCAGCGTATCTCCGACAGGGGGTACCACAGATACGCAGTATTTT. The genes are TRBV9 and TRBJ2-3; TRBD1 aligns across 9 bases. J lost 2 bases, V lost 1 base, and 8 bases had no gene match. The CDR3 covers 17 residues. Germline CDR1 is SGDLS and CDR2 is YYNGEE.

J is TRBJ2-5 and V is TRBV30, with a tentative D call TRBD2 (5 bases). V lost 2 bases and J 0 bases, leaving 7 bases between the germline ends. The CDR3 extends over 13 amino acids. CDR1 and CDR2 (germline): GTSNPN, SVGIG (reference sequence). The CDR3 DNA reads as TGTGCCTGGAGTACGGGGTACCAAGAGACCCAGTACTTC. Amino acids: CAWSTGYQETQYF.

The chain has TRBV5-6 and TRBJ2-2; 13 bases match TRBD2. Unmatched junction bases numbered 5, after V lost 6 bases and J lost 6 bases. Per the germline V gene, CDR1 is SGHDT and CDR2 is YYEEEE. The CDR3 is made up of 15 amino acids. The CDR3 coding sequence is TGTGCCAGCAACTCCGGACTAGCGGGAGCCGGGGAGCTGTTTTTT. Translating it yields CASNSGLAGAGELFF.

The chain employs TRBV7-2 and TRBJ1-5, with 8 bases identical to TRBD1. Germline values: CDR1 SGHTA, CDR2 FQGNSA. Trimming took 6 bases from V and 9 from J; bases not matched to a gene: 7. The CDR3 is made up of 13 amino acids. The CDR3 reads CASSSDRVRPQHF. In DNA form, the CDR3 reads TGTGCCAGCAGTTCGGACAGGGTGCGGCCCCAGCATTTT.

The chain carries TRBV5-4 and TRBJ2-3; 9 positions agree with TRBD1. This CDR3 has 15 amino acids. Per the germline V gene, CDR1 is SGHNT and CDR2 is YYREEE (reference sequence). Trimming cost V 4 bases and J 2 bases; bases outside gene matches: 5. The CDR3 protein is CASSPRQGDTDTQYF. DNA for the CDR3: TGTGCCAGCAGCCCAAGACAGGGGGACACAGATACGCAGTATTTT.

J is TRBJ2-5 and V is TRBV27; 10 nucleotides match TRBD1. V was pared by 4 bases and J by 5 bases, with 1 base of the junction left unmatched. This CDR3 contains 13 residues. CDR1 MNHEY and CDR2 SMNVEV come from the germline V gene (reference sequence). The CDR3 DNA is TGTGCCAGCAGTTCGGACAGGGGGGAGACCCAGTACTTC. This sequence encodes CASSSDRGETQYF.

V and J are TRBV15 and TRBJ2-1; D is unclear. The V gene lost 0 bases and the J gene lost 1 base, with 10 bases spanning the gap. The CDR3 has 16 residues. CDR1 LNHNV and CDR2 YYDKDF come from the germline V gene (reference sequence). DNA of the CDR3: TGTGCCACCAGCAGAGATGCAGCGAGTTCCTACAATGAGCAGTTCTTC. This translates into CATSRDAASSYNEQFF.